This T cell receptor beta chain was sequenced during a study of T cell responses to AZD1222 COVID-19 vaccine. The method was immunoSEQ multiplex PCR; TCRdb's version includes in-frame clones alone and lacks a portion of them. The table shows fewer than 150,000 clones, with about 88% occurring only once. This CDR3 spans 14 amino acids. CDR1 is LGHDT, CDR2 YNNKEL, per germline (reference sequence). The V gene end was trimmed by 5 bases and the J gene end by 6 bases; junction bases not matched to a gene: 4. The sample consisted of peripheral blood, taken on day 0 of AZD1222 vaccination. The rearrangement links TRBV3-1 (or the pseudogene TRBV3-2) to TRBJ1-4; 9 bases fit TRBD1. The origin of this receptor is an adult in good health. CDR3 sequence reads: CASSDRDRDEKLFF. CDR3 nucleotide sequence: TGTGCCAGCAGCGACCGGGACAGGGATGAAAAACTGTTTTTT.